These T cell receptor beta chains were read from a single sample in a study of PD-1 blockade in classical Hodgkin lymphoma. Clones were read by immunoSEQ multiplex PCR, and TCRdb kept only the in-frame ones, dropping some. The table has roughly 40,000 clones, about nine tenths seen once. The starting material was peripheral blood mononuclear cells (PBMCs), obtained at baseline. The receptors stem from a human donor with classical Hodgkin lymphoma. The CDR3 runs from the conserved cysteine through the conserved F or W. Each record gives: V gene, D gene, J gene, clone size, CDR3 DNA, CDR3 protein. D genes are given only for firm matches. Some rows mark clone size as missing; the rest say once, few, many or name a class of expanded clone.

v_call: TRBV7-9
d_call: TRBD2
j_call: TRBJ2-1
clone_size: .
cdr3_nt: TGTGCCAGCAGACCCGGGGGGACTAGCGGGAACAATGAGCAGTTCTTC
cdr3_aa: CASRPGGTSGNNEQFF

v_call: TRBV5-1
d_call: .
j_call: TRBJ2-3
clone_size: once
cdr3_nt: TGCGCCAGCAGCCGTGACCCAGAGCTGACAGATACGCAGTATTTT
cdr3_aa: CASSRDPELTDTQYF

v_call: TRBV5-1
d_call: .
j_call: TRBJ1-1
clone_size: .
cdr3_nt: TGCGCCAGCAGCTTGAATTCAGGGAACACTGAAGCTTTCTTT
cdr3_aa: CASSLNSGNTEAFF

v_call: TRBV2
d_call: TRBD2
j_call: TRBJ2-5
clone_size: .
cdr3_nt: TGTGCCAGCAGTTCTTTTAGCGGGGCCCAAGAGACCCAGTACTTC
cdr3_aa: CASSSFSGAQETQYF

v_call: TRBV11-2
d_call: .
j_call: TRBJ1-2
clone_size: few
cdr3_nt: TGTGCCAGCAGCTTAGGGGGACTTCGAAAAGATGGCTACACCTTC
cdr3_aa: CASSLGGLRKDGYTF

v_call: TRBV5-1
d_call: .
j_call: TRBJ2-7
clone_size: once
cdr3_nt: TGCGCCAGCAGCCTCGGACAGTCCCCCTCCTACGAGCAGTACTTC
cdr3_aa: CASSLGQSPSYEQYF

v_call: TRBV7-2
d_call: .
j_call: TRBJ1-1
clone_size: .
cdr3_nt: TGTGCCAGCAGCCCCTGGTTGGGGAACACTGAAGCTTTCTTT
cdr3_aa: CASSPWLGNTEAFF

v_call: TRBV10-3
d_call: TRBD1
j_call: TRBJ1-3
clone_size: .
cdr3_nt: TGTGCCATCCAGGGGGGGCGCCTCTCTGGAAACACCATATATTTT
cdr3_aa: CAIQGGRLSGNTIYF

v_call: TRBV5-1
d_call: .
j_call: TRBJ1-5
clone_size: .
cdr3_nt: TGCGCCAGCAGCTTGGGGCAGAATCAGCCCCAGCATTTT
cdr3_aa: CASSLGQNQPQHF

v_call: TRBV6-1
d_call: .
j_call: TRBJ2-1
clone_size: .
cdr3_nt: TGTGCCAGCAGTGAATCCCAAAACAATGAGCAGTTCTTC
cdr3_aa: CASSESQNNEQFF

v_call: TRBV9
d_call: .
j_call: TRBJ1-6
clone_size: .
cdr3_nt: TGTGCCAGCAGCCCTCCCGACAGCCCCTCACCCCTCCACTTT
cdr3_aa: CASSPPDSPSPLHF

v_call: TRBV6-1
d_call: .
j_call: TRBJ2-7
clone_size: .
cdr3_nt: TGTGCCAGCAGTGAACCCCCGACAGTCCCCTACGAGCAGTACTTC
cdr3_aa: CASSEPPTVPYEQYF

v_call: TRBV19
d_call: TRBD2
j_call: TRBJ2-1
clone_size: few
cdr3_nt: TGTGCCAGGCCTACGGGACTAGCGGGAGAGCCTGAGCAGTTCTTC
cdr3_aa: CARPTGLAGEPEQFF

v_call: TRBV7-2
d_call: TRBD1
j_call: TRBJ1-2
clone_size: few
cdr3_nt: TGTGCCAGCAGCCCGGGGACAGTTGGCTACACCTTC
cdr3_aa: CASSPGTVGYTF

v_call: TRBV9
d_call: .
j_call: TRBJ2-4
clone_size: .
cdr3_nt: TGTGCCAGCAGCGTAGAAATCAGGGGCCCCAAAAACATTCAGTACTTC
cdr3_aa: CASSVEIRGPKNIQYF

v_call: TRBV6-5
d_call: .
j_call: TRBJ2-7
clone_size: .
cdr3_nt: TGTGCCAGCAGTTCAGCGGCCCGGAGCTCCTACGAGCAGTACTTC
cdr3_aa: CASSSAARSSYEQYF

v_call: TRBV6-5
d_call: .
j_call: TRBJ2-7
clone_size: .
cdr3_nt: TGTGCCAGCGGGGCTATAAGGGGCGTGAACGAGCAGTACTTC
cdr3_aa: CASGAIRGVNEQYF

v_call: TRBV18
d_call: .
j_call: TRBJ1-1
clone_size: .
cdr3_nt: TGTGCCAGCTCGCTCTATGACAGACTTACTGAAGCTTTCTTT
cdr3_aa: CASSLYDRLTEAFF

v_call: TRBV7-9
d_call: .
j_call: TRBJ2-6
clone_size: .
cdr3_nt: TGTGCCAGCAGCTTCGGAGTAGGGGCCAACGTCCTGACTTTC
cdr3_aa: CASSFGVGANVLTF

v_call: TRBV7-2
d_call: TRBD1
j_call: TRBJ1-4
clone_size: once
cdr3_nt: TGTGCCAGCAGCCTCAACAGGGGGAATGAAAAACTGTTTTTT
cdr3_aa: CASSLNRGNEKLFF

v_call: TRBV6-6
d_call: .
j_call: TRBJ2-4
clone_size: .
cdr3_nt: TGTGCCAGCATCGACCGGGATAGCAACATTCAGTACTTC
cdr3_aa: CASIDRDSNIQYF

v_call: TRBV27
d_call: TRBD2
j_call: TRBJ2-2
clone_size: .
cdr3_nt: TGTGCCAGCAGTTTAGGGACTAGCGGTCGGGGGGAGCTGTTTTTT
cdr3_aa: CASSLGTSGRGELFF

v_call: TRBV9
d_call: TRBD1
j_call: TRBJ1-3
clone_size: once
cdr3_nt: TGTGCCAGCGGGCAAGGGACAGCTGGAAACACCATATATTTT
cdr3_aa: CASGQGTAGNTIYF

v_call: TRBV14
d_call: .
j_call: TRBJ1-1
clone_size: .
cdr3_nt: TGTGCCAGCAGCCAAGATCCCCGCATATATCGGAACACTGAAGCTTTCTTT
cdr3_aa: CASSQDPRIYRNTEAFF

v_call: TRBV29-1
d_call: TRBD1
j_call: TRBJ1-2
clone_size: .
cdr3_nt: TGCAGCGTTGGGACAGGGACTGGGGGCTACACCTTC
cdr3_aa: CSVGTGTGGYTF

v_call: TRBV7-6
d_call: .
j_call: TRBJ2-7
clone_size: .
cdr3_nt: TGTGCCAGCAGCCCAGGATATCGGGGCTACGAGCAGTACTTC
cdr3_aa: CASSPGYRGYEQYF

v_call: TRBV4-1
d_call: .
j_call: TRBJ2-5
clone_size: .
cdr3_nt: TGCGCCAGCAGCCAAGACAGGCAGACCCAGTACTTC
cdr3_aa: CASSQDRQTQYF

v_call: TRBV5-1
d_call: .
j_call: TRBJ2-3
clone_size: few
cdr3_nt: TGCGCCAGTTCCCGCGCAGATACGCAGTATTTT
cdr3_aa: CASSRADTQYF

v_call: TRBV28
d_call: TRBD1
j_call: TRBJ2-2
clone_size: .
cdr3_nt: TGTGCCAGCAGTTTTCGACAGGGCATCACCGGGGAGCTGTTTTTT
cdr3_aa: CASSFRQGITGELFF

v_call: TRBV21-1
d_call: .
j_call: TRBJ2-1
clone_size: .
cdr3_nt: TGTGCCAGCAGCAACGGCTCAGGGGGTACCTACAATGAGCAGTTCTTC
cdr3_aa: CASSNGSGGTYNEQFF

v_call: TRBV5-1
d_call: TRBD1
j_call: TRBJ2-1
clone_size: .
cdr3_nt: TGCGCCAGCGGATTCCGGACAGGGAAGGTCAATGAGCAGTTCTTC
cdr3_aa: CASGFRTGKVNEQFF

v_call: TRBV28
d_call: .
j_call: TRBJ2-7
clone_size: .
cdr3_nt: TGTGCCAGCAGTTTACCCTCGCCCCACCATCGGCAGATATTTGTGGGGCAGTACTTC
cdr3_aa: CASSLPSPHHRQIFVGQYF

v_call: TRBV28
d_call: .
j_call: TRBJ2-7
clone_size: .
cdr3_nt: TGTGCCAGCAGTTTGGGGCAGGGGGGCTACGAGCAGTACTTC
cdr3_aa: CASSLGQGGYEQYF

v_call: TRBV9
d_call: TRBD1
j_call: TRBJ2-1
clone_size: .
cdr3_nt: TGTGCCAGCAGCGTTGACAGGGTCTACAATGAGCAGTTCTTC
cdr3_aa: CASSVDRVYNEQFF

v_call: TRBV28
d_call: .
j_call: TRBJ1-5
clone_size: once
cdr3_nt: TGTGCCAGCAGTCCCCTATCCCAGGGAGGGAATCAGCCCCAGCATTTT
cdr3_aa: CASSPLSQGGNQPQHF

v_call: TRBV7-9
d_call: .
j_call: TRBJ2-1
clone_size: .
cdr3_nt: TGTGCCAGCAGCTTGGGCGGCGGTTCCTACAATGAGCAGTTCTTC
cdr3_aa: CASSLGGGSYNEQFF

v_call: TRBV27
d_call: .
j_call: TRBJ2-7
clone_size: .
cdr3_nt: TGTGCCAGCAGTTTATCGGGGGACGAGCAGTACTTC
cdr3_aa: CASSLSGDEQYF

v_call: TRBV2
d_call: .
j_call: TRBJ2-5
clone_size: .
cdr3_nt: TGTGCCAGCAGTAGGACGGTAGAGACCCAGTACTTC
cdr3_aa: CASSRTVETQYF

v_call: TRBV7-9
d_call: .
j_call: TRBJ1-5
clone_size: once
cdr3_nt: TGTGCCAGCAGTCCGGGTAGCAATCAGCCCCAGCATTTT
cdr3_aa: CASSPGSNQPQHF

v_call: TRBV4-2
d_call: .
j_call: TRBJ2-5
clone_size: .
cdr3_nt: TGTGCCAGCAGCCAAGAGGCGGGGGCAAACCAAGAGACCCAGTACTTC
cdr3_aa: CASSQEAGANQETQYF

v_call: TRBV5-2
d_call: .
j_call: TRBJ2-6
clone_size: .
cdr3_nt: TGTGCCAGCAAAAAATACAGAGAGACACAAAGTCGGGCCAACGTCCTGACTTTC
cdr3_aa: CASKKYRETQSRANVLTF

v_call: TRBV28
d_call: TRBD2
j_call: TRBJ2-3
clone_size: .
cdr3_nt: TGTGCCAGCAGTTTTAGTCTAGCGGGGGGGCGAGCAGATACGCAGTATTTT
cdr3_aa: CASSFSLAGGRADTQYF

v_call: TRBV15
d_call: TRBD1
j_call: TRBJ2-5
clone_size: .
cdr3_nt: TGTGCCACCAGCGGCACAGGGGCAGGAGAGACCCAGTACTTC
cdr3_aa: CATSGTGAGETQYF

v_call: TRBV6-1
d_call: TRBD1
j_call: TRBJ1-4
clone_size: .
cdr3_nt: TGTGCCAGCAGTGAAATGAGAGGGACAGCAGAAAAACTGTTTTTT
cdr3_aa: CASSEMRGTAEKLFF

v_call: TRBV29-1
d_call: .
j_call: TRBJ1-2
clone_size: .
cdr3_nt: TGCAGCGTTGAAGCTTCTGTAGGCCGCATTGGTGGCTACACCTTC
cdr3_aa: CSVEASVGRIGGYTF

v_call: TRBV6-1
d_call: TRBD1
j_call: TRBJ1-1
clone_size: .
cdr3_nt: TGTGCCAGCAGACAGGGGGCACGGACTTTCTTT
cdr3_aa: CASRQGARTFF

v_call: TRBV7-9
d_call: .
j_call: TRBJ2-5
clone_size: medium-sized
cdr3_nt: TGTGCCAGCAGCTCCGCGGGAGAGACCCAGTACTTC
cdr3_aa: CASSSAGETQYF

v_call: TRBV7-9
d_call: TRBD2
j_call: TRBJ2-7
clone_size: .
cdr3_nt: TGTGCCAGCAGCTTAGCGGTGGGAGCTAGCGGACTCCTCTACGAGCAGTACTTC
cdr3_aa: CASSLAVGASGLLYEQYF

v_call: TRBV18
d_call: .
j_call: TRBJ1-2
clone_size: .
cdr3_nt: TGTGCCAGCTCACCATGGGCCAGGAACTATGGCTACACCTTC
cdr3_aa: CASSPWARNYGYTF

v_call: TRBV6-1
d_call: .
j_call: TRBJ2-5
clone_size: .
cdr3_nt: TGTGCCAGCACGCCGGGTGGGACCCAGTACTTC
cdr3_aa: CASTPGGTQYF

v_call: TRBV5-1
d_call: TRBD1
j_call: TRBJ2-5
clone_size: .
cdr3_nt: TGCGCCAGCAGCTTGGAGGCAGGGGGTAGGGAGACCCAGTACTTC
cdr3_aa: CASSLEAGGRETQYF

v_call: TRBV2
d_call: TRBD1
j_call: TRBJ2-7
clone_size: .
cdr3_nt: TGTGCCAGCAGAGACAGGGATGCATACGAGCAGTACTTC
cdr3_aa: CASRDRDAYEQYF

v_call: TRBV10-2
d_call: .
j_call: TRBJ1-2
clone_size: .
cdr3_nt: TGCGCCAGCAGTGAGTCCGCAGAGCCGATATATGGCTACACCTTC
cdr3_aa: CASSESAEPIYGYTF

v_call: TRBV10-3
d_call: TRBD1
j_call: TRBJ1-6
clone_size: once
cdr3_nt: TGTGCCATCAGTGATTCGGGACAGGGGAATTCACCCCTCCACTTT
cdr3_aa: CAISDSGQGNSPLHF

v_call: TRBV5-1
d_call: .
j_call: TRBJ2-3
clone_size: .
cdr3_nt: TGCGCCAGCAGCTTGGGGACGAAAAGCACAGATACGCAGTATTTT
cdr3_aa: CASSLGTKSTDTQYF